The present TCR beta chain was sequenced within a study of T cell repertoires in cytomegalovirus infection. Across the whole study: Use of recently identified HLA-C-restricted and well-studied HLA-B-restricted CMV epitopes was part of the study. It was the public TCR beta signatures that indicated both CMV infection and matching HLA type. Overall study results and limits: The ex vivo response was dominated by HLA-C-restricted CMV-specific TCR beta clonotypes.

Via MiXCR, TCRdb re-called the reads, giving one row per CDR3 protein. The table records roughly 100,000 distinct CDR3 sequences, roughly 40% of them present only once. The V gene's germline CDR1 is MNHNY and CDR2 SVGAGI (reference sequence). The CDR3 consists of 15 residues. Trimming left V 6 bases short and J 2 bases short, with 16 bases between. About this clonotype itself: Its antigen is still unknown.

This chain links TRBV6-6 with TRBJ1-2; the D gene is possibly TRBD1 (6 bases). This TCR came from a human donor in good health (CMV status not recorded). Some clones in this sample may be carry-over from other donors' samples. The sample here was CD8+ T cells from cultured PBMCs, taken from culture after CMV antigen stimulation. The CDR3 bases are TGTGCCAGCAGCCCCCGGGGGGGCGGGAACTATGGCTACACCTTC. It encodes CASSPRGGGNYGYTF.